Listed below are T cell receptor beta chains from one sample, sequenced in a study of blood T cell repertoires in COVID-19. This table comes from immunoSEQ multiplex PCR, and its TCRdb copy is limited to in-frame clones, with some not included. The sample contains roughly 110,000 clones, roughly nine tenths of which appear only once. Sequenced material: peripheral blood. These receptors were collected from a man aged 35 to 55 with acute or convalescent COVID-19. The CDR3 runs from the conserved cysteine through the conserved F or W. D genes are given only for firm matches. Size tells how often a clone was seen (once, few, many) or the class of an expanded clone, and some rows leave it out.

.	TRBV19	TRBJ1-5	.	CASSIDGGDNQPQHF	TGTGCCAGTAGTATAGATGGAGGGGACAATCAGCCCCAGCATTTT
.	TRBV19	TRBJ2-1	.	CASSVISQGTEQFF	TGTGCCAGTAGTGTCATCTCACAGGGAACTGAGCAGTTCTTC
.	TRBV6-1	TRBJ2-6	once	CASSEASQGFASGGANVLTF	TGTGCCAGCAGTGAAGCAAGTCAAGGGTTTGCTTCGGGAGGGGCCAACGTCCTGACTTTC
TRBD1	TRBV9	TRBJ2-3	.	CASTPGVGQGAADTQYF	TGTGCCAGCACCCCAGGGGTGGGACAGGGGGCTGCAGATACGCAGTATTTT
.	TRBV7-9	TRBJ2-1	.	CASSSYTSYNEQFF	TGTGCCAGCAGCTCCTATACTAGTTACAATGAGCAGTTCTTC
.	TRBV12-3/TRBV12-4	TRBJ1-1	.	CASSFWGQVAFF	TGTGCCAGCAGTTTTTGGGGACAAGTAGCTTTCTTT
.	TRBV18	TRBJ1-1	.	CASSPPGGRTEAFF	TGTGCCAGCTCACCGCCCGGGGGGAGAACTGAAGCTTTCTTT
TRBD2	TRBV7-9	TRBJ2-7	.	CASSSRLAGGSYEQYF	TGTGCCAGCAGCTCCAGACTAGCGGGAGGTTCCTACGAGCAGTACTTC
.	TRBV25-1	TRBJ1-2	.	CASSEQNTRNYGYTF	TGTGCCAGCAGTGAACAGAACACCAGAAACTATGGCTACACCTTC
TRBD1	TRBV15	TRBJ1-2	few	CATSRARQGYGYTF	TGTGCCACCAGCAGAGCTCGACAGGGTTATGGCTACACCTTC
TRBD1	TRBV7-2	TRBJ2-7	.	CASSLVGDREQYF	TGTGCCAGCAGCTTAGTGGGGGACAGGGAGCAGTACTTC
TRBD2	TRBV6-6	TRBJ2-2	.	CASSPRGLAGPNTGELFF	TGTGCCAGCAGTCCCCGGGGACTAGCGGGGCCCAACACCGGGGAGCTGTTTTTT
.	TRBV30	TRBJ1-5	.	CAWSVPGAGQPQHF	TGTGCCTGGAGTGTGCCCGGAGCGGGTCAGCCCCAGCATTTT
TRBD1	TRBV7-2	TRBJ1-5	.	CASSPGQGGQPQHF	TGTGCCAGCAGCCCCGGACAGGGCGGTCAGCCCCAGCATTTT
TRBD2	TRBV5-4	TRBJ2-7	.	CASSLLAGDLHEQYF	TGTGCCAGCAGCCTTTTAGCGGGAGATCTCCACGAGCAGTACTTC
.	TRBV18	TRBJ1-1	.	CASEAGRTNTEAFF	TGTGCCAGCGAGGCGGGGCGAACAAACACTGAAGCTTTCTTT
.	TRBV18	TRBJ1-3	once	CASSPPAGTGNTIYF	TGTGCCAGCTCACCACCCGCAGGGACTGGAAACACCATATATTTT
.	TRBV6-4	TRBJ1-4	.	CATAGGGRREEKLFF	TGTGCCACCGCCGGGGGGGGTCGGCGGGAAGAAAAACTGTTTTTT
TRBD2	TRBV2	TRBJ2-1	.	CASNGASGDNEQFF	TGTGCCAGCAACGGGGCTAGCGGGGACAATGAGCAGTTCTTC
TRBD1	TRBV18	TRBJ1-2	.	CASSGGTGDGYTF	TGTGCCAGCTCAGGCGGGACAGGGGATGGCTACACCTTC
TRBD1	TRBV29-1	TRBJ2-1	.	CSVGQGSLEQFF	TGCAGCGTTGGACAGGGGTCGCTTGAGCAGTTCTTC
.	TRBV12-3/TRBV12-4	TRBJ1-1	.	CASSSQGPTEAFF	TGTGCCAGCAGTTCCCAGGGGCCCACTGAAGCTTTCTTT
TRBD1	TRBV19	TRBJ1-1	.	CATARQGGNTEAFF	TGTGCCACCGCTAGACAGGGAGGGAACACTGAAGCTTTCTTT
TRBD1	TRBV10-3	TRBJ2-7	few	CASNRDRSYEQYF	TGTGCCAGTAACCGGGACAGGTCTTACGAGCAGTACTTC
TRBD1	TRBV6-5	TRBJ1-4	.	CASRRTGGLEKLFF	TGTGCCAGCAGGCGGACAGGGGGCTTAGAAAAACTGTTTTTT
.	TRBV19	TRBJ2-1	.	CASSADRLIPYNEQFF	TGTGCCAGTAGTGCAGACAGGTTAATTCCCTACAATGAGCAGTTCTTC
.	TRBV11-2	TRBJ2-3	.	CASSLLSRGRPGDTQYF	TGTGCCAGCAGCTTACTTAGTAGAGGGAGACCGGGAGATACGCAGTATTTT
TRBD2	TRBV2	TRBJ2-7	.	CASSELAGAHEQYF	TGTGCCAGCAGTGAATTAGCGGGAGCCCACGAGCAGTACTTC
.	TRBV12-3/TRBV12-4	TRBJ1-1	.	CASSLAEAWEAFF	TGTGCCAGCAGTTTAGCCGAGGCCTGGGAAGCTTTCTTT
.	TRBV4-1	TRBJ1-4	few	CASSLSSPTNEKLFF	TGCGCCAGCAGCCTCAGTTCCCCAACTAATGAAAAACTGTTTTTT
.	TRBV19	TRBJ1-2	.	CASSPGSNYGYTF	TGTGCCAGTAGTCCGGGGAGTAACTATGGCTACACCTTC
.	TRBV30	TRBJ2-1	once	CAWSGGTSYNEQFF	TGTGCCTGGAGTGGAGGGACATCGTACAATGAGCAGTTCTTC
.	TRBV10-3	TRBJ2-3	.	CAISELLAEGTDTQYF	TGTGCCATCAGTGAGCTCCTGGCGGAAGGCACAGATACGCAGTATTTT
TRBD1	TRBV27	TRBJ1-2	.	CASRRTGYGYTF	TGTGCCAGCAGGAGGACAGGCTATGGCTACACCTTC
TRBD1	TRBV19	TRBJ2-3	.	CASSMLAGGGTDTQYF	TGTGCCAGTAGTATGCTGGCAGGGGGAGGCACAGATACGCAGTATTTT
.	TRBV5-1	TRBJ2-5	.	CASSLALGAGVPETQYF	TGCGCCAGCAGCTTGGCCCTGGGGGCGGGAGTTCCAGAGACCCAGTACTTC
TRBD1	TRBV15	TRBJ2-5	once	CATSRSGTDKQETQYF	TGTGCCACCAGCCGATCCGGGACAGATAAACAAGAGACCCAGTACTTC
TRBD2	TRBV7-2	TRBJ2-7	.	CASSSPSGYSYEQYF	TGTGCCAGCAGCTCCCCTAGCGGTTATTCCTACGAGCAGTACTTC
TRBD1	TRBV11-3	TRBJ2-3	.	CASSSRTGGYTDTQYF	TGTGCCAGCAGCTCCAGGACAGGGGGCTACACAGATACGCAGTATTTT
.	TRBV7-2	TRBJ2-1	.	CASSQELGSHEQFF	TGTGCCAGCAGCCAGGAATTAGGGAGCCATGAGCAGTTCTTC
TRBD1	TRBV6-2/TRBV6-3	TRBJ1-3	.	CASSYEGQQDTIYF	TGTGCCAGCAGTTACGAGGGACAGCAGGACACCATATATTTT
.	TRBV2	TRBJ1-1	.	CASSEEGHMNTEAFF	TGTGCCAGCAGTGAAGAGGGACACATGAACACTGAAGCTTTCTTT
.	TRBV7-9	TRBJ2-2	once	CASSSDILGTGELFF	TGTGCCAGCAGTTCCGACATTTTAGGCACCGGGGAGCTGTTTTTT
TRBD1	TRBV7-3	TRBJ2-3	.	CASSLTGTGGADTQYF	TGTGCCAGCAGCCTAACCGGGACAGGGGGGGCAGATACGCAGTATTTT